This record covers a single T cell receptor beta chain. These data belong to a study of CD8 T cells in Susac syndrome. The CDR3 has 17 residues. Trimming cost V 2 bases and J 2 bases; bases outside gene matches: 11. Germline CDR1 PRHDT, CDR2 FYEKMQ (reference sequence). Random hexamers were used to reverse transcribe an amount of about 0.45 to 1 ug RNA. Each CDR3 protein is one row after TCRdb ran MiXCR on the immunoSEQ multiplex PCR reads. The sample holds around 120,000 distinct CDR3 sequences; less than 95% are singletons and the top ten take approximately 0.12%. The chain is built from TRBV13 and TRBJ1-2; the match to TRBD1 covers 7 bases. Sequenced input: CD4+ T cells from PBMCs. The TCR sequence derives from a human donor with multiple sclerosis. The CDR3 reads CASSLSLGTEKNYGYTF. DNA of the CDR3: TGTGCCAGCAGCTTAAGTCTGGGGACAGAGAAGAACTATGGCTACACCTTC.